A selection of T cell receptor beta chains follows, all from one sample in a study of tumor-infiltrating lymphocytes in primary liver carcinoma. TCRdb re-derived calls from the multiplex PCR reads in MiXCR, one entry per CDR3 protein. The sample lists approximately 330,000 distinct CDR3 sequences; around three fifths were seen once. The sample taken for sequencing was peripheral blood. The source of these receptors is a man aged 35 to 55 with primary liver carcinoma and hepatitis B virus infection. The conserved cysteine and the conserved F or W are not part of the CDR3 here.

v_call,j_call,cdr3_aa
TRBV6-5,TRBJ2-5,ASSHRGREETQY
TRBV12-3/TRBV12-4,TRBJ1-1,ASTMLGLTEAF
TRBV6-1,TRBJ2-3,ASSDPAGVSLDTQY
TRBV28,TRBJ2-1,ASSPWPAYNEQF
TRBV29-1,TRBJ2-2,SVECGVGTRELF
TRBV4-1,TRBJ2-7,ASSLGVTSGSYDQY
TRBV5-1,TRBJ2-3,ASSTPGHPTDTQY
TRBV7-3,TRBJ2-7,ASSLTGGSFGEQY
TRBV6-5,TRBJ2-1,ASSRGAAYNEQF
TRBV28,TRBJ2-7,ASNRPTRGLSYERY
TRBV29-1,TRBJ2-7,SVGGWAGLSEQY
TRBV4-1,TRBJ2-5,ASSQDWGQETQY
TRBV11-2,TRBJ2-1,ASSLGAGIHNEQF
TRBV10-3,TRBJ2-7,AISALAGDSDEQY
TRBV2,TRBJ2-7,ASSGGLAGRQY
TRBV5-5,TRBJ2-5,ASSYSGATELETQY
TRBV13,TRBJ2-2,ASSYQRGGYTGELF
TRBV5-4,TRBJ1-1,ARSLQGENTEAF
TRBV5-1,TRBJ2-3,ASSPGEVTDTQY
TRBV4-1,TRBJ2-5,ASSAAGLETLY
TRBV12-3/TRBV12-4,TRBJ2-4,ASSKTGGALRNIQY
TRBV6-5,TRBJ1-2,ASRSTGGADGYT
TRBV7-9,TRBJ2-3,ASSLGNPTDTQY
TRBV12-3/TRBV12-4,TRBJ2-2,ASSFQGPGELF
TRBV11-2,TRBJ2-5,ASSPGTQYQETQY
TRBV29-1,TRBJ2-1,SGGGDNEQF
TRBV6-6,TRBJ1-5,ASSFDYQPQH
TRBV11-2,TRBJ2-5,ASSLCGQTQY
TRBV11-2,TRBJ2-2,ASNLGGGAGELF
TRBV7-3,TRBJ2-3,ASSSTYESTDTQY
TRBV5-1,TRBJ2-3,ASSLGSQVDTQY
TRBV6-1,TRBJ2-2,ASRQGNGELF
TRBV4-3,TRBJ1-6,ASSSWGRRRNSPLH
TRBV5-1,TRBJ1-3,ASSFEKGRGNTIY
TRBV5-4,TRBJ2-5,ASSTRLVEETQY
TRBV7-9,TRBJ2-7,VSSLAGKGYEQY
TRBV6-6,TRBJ1-1,ASRSTGPNTETF
TRBV5-5,TRBJ1-6,ASSTQGEQSPLH
TRBV29-1,TRBJ2-6,SVERAREGPGANLLT
TRBV5-1,TRBJ1-6,ASSFGAIQVAPLH